In this sample, the clone carrying this TCR beta chain turned up once. The antigen is not known. The PCR was carried out with 60 Vbeta primers and 13 Jbeta primers. Clones were sequenced by immunoSEQ multiplex PCR, and TCRdb holds only the in-frame ones, with some missing. The table has 100,000 to 150,000 clones, about 80% seen once; the top ten hold approximately 10%. The trim removed 4 bases at V and 4 bases at J, leaving 8 bases unmatched. Looked up from germline, CDR1 is SGDLS and CDR2 is YYNGEE. The CDR3 has 15 residues. This entry is derived from a study of cytomegalovirus exposure and HLA in healthy donors. Study observations and caveats: Later analysis showed most CMV-associated TCR beta chains appearing HLA-restricted. A previous analysis found most TCR beta V segments productive roughly 87% or roughly 30% of the time. Equally common other TCR beta chains were less clonally expanded than HLA-associated ones, a later analysis found. Later work associated approximately 17,000 TCR beta sequences with HLA alleles at 0.05 false discovery rate.

The sequenced sample was PBMCs. The TCR sequence derives from a man aged 25 to 40 in good health and CMV-seropositive. The rearrangement links TRBV9 to TRBJ1-1; TRBD1 agrees at 9 bases. The CDR3 bases are TGTGCCAGCAGCTCAAAAACAGGGGGCGTCACTGAAGCTTTCTTT. The encoded protein is CASSSKTGGVTEAFF. The full variable domain, completed using reference TRBV9 and TRBJ1-1, is DSGVTQTPKHLITATGQRVTLRCSPRSGDLSVYWYQQSLDQGLQFLIQYYNGEERAKGNILERFSAQQFPDLHSELNLSSLELGDSALYFCASSSKTGGVTEAFFGQGTRLTVV.